The T cell receptor (beta chain) under discussion was sequenced for a study of blood T cells in healthy people across ages (dated by TCRdb to between 2015 and 2017). Looking at the study overall: In model experiments, roughly one uniquely barcoded TCR beta cDNA molecule per two T cells was captured by template switching. To track age-related changes in TCR beta repertoire diversity, the study relied on deep sequencing normalized with unique cDNA molecular identifiers. The study analyzed two additional independent replicas of 1 million unique cDNA reads from the same blood draw for two donors, one aged 18 to 29 and one aged 80 or older. The donors were split into four age groups: young (average 16 years), middle-aged (roughly 40), aged (more than 60) and long-lived (roughly 77). The investigation overall reported the following: Bulk unsorted PBMC profiling prevented conclusive comparison of naive and antigen-experienced compartments. There was a strong correlation between observed TCR beta diversity and the percentage of naive T cells measured by flow cytometry. Estimates of total diversity based on one million sequenced T cells were regarded as lower bounds and as underestimates. Compared with the aged group, more naive CD4+ T cells, fewer expanded clones and increased TCR diversity were shown by the long-lived group, suggesting age selection. Because donor CMV infection status was unknown, age-related changes in expanded clonotypes were potentially confounded. As age increased, observed TCR beta diversity per million T cells dropped in a roughly linear way, and a significant reduction was already evident by age 40.

Sequences LGHNA (CDR1) and YSLEER (CDR2) are obtained from the germline V gene. V is cut back by 3 bases and J by 4 bases, with 7 bases in the junction unmatched. From the cysteine up to the phenylalanine, the CDR3 has a length of 16 residues. Solely the CDR3 DNA is kept, with 48 bases framed from the first base. The roughly 42 donors, aged roughly 6 to 100 years, were systemically healthy Caucasian individuals from Russia. About 10 milliliters of peripheral blood were collected from each donor into EDTA-treated Vacutainer tubes. PBMCs were isolated by Ficoll-Paque density-gradient centrifugation, with at least 6 million obtained per sample. Total RNA was extracted from PBMCs with Trizol reagent, with at least 6 micrograms obtained per sample. For every donor, an aliquot of PBMCs went through flow cytometry to measure the percentages of naive CD45RAhigh/CD27high T cells. In regard to this clonotype: The specificity of this receptor is unknown. Nothing much larger sits one base from this clone, and base qualities are not available.

The method was 5' RACE. The reads were generated on an Illumina HiSeq 2500. A second 7 to 11 cycle PCR used a sample-barcoded 5' primer and a J-beta primer mix. A template-switch 5' adaptor carrying 12 random nucleotides introduced a unique molecular identifier onto each TCR beta cDNA molecule. Each sample yielded at least 2.5 million CDR3-containing paired-end reads. First-strand cDNA synthesis was performed from all RNA using the Mint cDNA synthesis kit, with priming by a TRBC-specific oligonucleotide. Following uracil-DNA glycosylase treatment, a first 18-cycle PCR with universal primers M1SS and BC2_uni_R was performed on all cDNA. The study's own analysis went as follows. Normalization of each sample was performed by random selection of 1 million high-quality reads, each carrying a distinct molecular identifier. Instead of being binned into consensus sequences, reads that shared molecular identifiers were thrown out. CDR3 identification, clonotype clustering and error correction used MiTCR with a Q25 quality threshold and the strictest error-elimination algorithm. Lower-bound total TCR beta diversity was estimated with a nonparametric unseen species model using Euler transformation. Using fastp at Q25 and MiXCR, TCRdb reprocessed the public reads and kept productive beta chains. CDR3 protein sequences are deduplicated, and each keeps its most common genes and DNA. The V and J calls and clone size are TCRdb's, not the authors'. The sample has about 760,000 distinct CDR3 sequences on record, 25% of them singletons. The top ten constitute roughly a tenth of the sample.

These same records also appear under a second study, on T cells of mothers and their children. From the second report: The donors were nine systemically healthy Caucasian individuals, made up of three mothers and their six children. cDNA synthesis consumed the entire amount of extracted RNA, loaded at 1.5 ug RNA in each 15 ul reaction. In the second PCR, sample barcodes and 2-4 random nucleotides were introduced via the M1S primer. Over 9 million TCR beta CDR3 reads came from each mother, compared with 2.5 million to 3.5 million reads from each child. Thymic selection similarly shapes TCR recombination output in related and unrelated pairs, with minor effect from inherited differences. Normalized repertoire overlap was always found to be slightly, but never significantly, higher in related mother-child pairs than in unrelated mother-child pairs. No persistent microchimeric T cell clones were detected, at a sensitivity of about 100 clones per million clonotypes. In the study, deep NGS was used to compare the TCR beta repertoires of mothers and children, and features distinguishing related mother-child pairs from unrelated individuals were sought. On average, the children were roughly 12 +/- 4 years old, while the mothers were approximately 40 +/- 4 years old. After adapter ligation with NEBNext reagents, the libraries were sequenced on Illumina HiSeq 2000 with 100+100 nt paired-end reads. To prevent cross-contamination, the mother and child libraries were prepared one month apart and sequenced in separate runs. For each donor, somewhere between roughly 450,000 and 2,100,000 distinct TCR beta clonotypes were identified. Naive TCR beta clonotypes were estimated from low-frequency clonotypes matched to each donor's FACS-determined naive share, without sorting.

The sequence was collected from a boy aged 5-17 years in good health. Material for sequencing was blood. The chain is encoded by TRBV4-3 joined to TRBJ2-3; TRBD2 lines up with 10 middle nucleotides. The base sequence is TGCGCCAGCAGCCAGAGCGGGGGGGCCTTCCCAGATACGCAGTATTTT. This codes for CASSQSGGAFPDTQYF.